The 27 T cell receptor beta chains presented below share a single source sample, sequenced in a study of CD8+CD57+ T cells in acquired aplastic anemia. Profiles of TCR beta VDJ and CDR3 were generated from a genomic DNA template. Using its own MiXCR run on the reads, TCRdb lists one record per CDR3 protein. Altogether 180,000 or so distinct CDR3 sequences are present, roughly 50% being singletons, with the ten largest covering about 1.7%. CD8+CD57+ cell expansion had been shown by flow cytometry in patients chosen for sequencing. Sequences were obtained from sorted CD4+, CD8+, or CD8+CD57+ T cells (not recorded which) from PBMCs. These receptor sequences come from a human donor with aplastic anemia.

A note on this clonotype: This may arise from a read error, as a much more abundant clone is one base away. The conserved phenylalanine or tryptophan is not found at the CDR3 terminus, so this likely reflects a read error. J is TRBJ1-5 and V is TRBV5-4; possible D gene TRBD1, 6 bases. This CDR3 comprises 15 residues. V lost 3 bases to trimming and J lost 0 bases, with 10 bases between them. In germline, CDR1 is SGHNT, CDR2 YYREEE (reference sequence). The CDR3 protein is CASSSGADSNQPQHL. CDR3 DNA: TGTGCCAGCAGCTCAGGGGCGGATAGCAATCAGCCCCAGCATCTT.

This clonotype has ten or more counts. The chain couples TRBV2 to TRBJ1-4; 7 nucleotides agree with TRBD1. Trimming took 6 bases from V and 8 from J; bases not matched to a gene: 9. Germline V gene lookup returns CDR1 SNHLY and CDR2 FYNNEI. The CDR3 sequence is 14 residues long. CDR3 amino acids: CASSHDRVEEKLFF. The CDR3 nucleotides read TGTGCCAGCAGCCACGACAGGGTAGAGGAAAAACTGTTTTTT.

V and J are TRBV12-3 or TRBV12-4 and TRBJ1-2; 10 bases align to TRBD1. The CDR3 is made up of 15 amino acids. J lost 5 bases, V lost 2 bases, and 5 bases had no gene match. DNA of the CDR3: TGTGCCAGCAGTTTATACGGGACAGGGGCTTATGGCTACACCTTC. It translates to CASSLYGTGAYGYTF.

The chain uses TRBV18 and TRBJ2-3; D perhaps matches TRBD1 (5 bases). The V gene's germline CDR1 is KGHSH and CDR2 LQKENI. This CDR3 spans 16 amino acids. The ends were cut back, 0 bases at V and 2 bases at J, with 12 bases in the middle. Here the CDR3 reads CASSPPGDFLTDTQYF. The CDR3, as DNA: TGTGCCAGCTCACCACCAGGGGATTTCCTCACAGATACGCAGTATTTT.

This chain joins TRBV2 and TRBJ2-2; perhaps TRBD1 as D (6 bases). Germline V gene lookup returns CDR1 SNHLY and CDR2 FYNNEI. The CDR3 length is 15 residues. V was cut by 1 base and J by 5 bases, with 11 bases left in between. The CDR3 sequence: CASSEEGVKTGELFF. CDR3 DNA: TGTGCCAGCAGTGAAGAGGGGGTAAAAACCGGGGAGCTGTTTTTT.

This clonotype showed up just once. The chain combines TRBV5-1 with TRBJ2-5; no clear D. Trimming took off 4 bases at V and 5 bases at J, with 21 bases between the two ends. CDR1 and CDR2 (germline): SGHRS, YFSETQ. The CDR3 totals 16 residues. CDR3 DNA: TGCGCCAGCAGCGAAGGTCAAAGGGATCGATCCGAGACCCAGTACTTC. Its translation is CASSEGQRDRSETQYF.

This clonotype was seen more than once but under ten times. CDR3 amino acids: CASSEDDQYNEQFF. The CDR3 DNA is TGTGCCAGCAGTGAAGATGACCAATACAATGAGCAGTTCTTC. The V call is TRBV2, the J call TRBJ2-1; D unclear. This CDR3 is 14 amino acids long. The germline CDR1 and CDR2 sequences are SNHLY and FYNNEI. Trimming cost V 1 base and J 4 bases, with 8 bases left between them.

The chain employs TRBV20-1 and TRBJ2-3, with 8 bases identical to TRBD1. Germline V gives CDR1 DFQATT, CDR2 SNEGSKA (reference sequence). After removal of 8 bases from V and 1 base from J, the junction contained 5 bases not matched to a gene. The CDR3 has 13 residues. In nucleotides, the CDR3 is TGCAGTAGGCCGGGACAGGGCACAGATACGCAGTATTTT. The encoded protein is CSRPGQGTDTQYF.

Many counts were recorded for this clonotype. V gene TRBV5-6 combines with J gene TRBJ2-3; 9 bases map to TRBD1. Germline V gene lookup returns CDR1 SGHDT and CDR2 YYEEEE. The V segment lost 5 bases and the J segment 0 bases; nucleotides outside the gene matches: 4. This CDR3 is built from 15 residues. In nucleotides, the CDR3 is TGTGCCAGCAGATACGGACAGGGGAGCACAGATACGCAGTATTTT. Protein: CASRYGQGSTDTQYF.

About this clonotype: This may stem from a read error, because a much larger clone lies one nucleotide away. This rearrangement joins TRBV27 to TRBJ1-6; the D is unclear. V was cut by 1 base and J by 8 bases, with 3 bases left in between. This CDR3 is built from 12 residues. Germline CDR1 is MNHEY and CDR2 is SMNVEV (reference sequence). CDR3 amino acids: CASSLWDSPLHF. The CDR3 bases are TGTGCCAGCAGTTTATGGGATTCACCCCTCCACTTT.

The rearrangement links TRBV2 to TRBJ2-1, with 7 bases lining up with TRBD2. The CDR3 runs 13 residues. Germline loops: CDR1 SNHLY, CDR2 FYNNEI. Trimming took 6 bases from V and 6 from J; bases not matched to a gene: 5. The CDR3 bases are TGTGCCAGCAGCAGGGACTACTCCAATGAGCAGTTCTTC. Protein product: CASSRDYSNEQFF. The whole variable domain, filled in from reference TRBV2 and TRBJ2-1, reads EPEVTQTPSHQVTQMGQEVILRCVPISNHLYFYWYRQILGQKVEFLVSFYNNEISEKSEIFDDQFSVERPDGSNFTLKIRSTKLEDSAMYFCASSRDYSNEQFFGPGTRLTVL.

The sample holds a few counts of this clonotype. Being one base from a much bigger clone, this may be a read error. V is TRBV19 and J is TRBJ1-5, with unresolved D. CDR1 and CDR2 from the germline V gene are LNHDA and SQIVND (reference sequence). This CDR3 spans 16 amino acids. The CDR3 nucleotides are TGTGCCTGTAGTATAGTTGGGTCCGCTGGCAATCAGCCCCAGCATTTT. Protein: CACSIVGSAGNQPQHF.

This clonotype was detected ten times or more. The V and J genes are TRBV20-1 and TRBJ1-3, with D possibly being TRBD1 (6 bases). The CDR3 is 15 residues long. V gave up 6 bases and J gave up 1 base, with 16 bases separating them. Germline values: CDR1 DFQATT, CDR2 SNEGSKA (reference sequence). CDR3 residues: CSAPTYRESGNTIYF. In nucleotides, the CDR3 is TGCAGTGCGCCGACTTACAGGGAGTCTGGAAACACCATATATTTT.

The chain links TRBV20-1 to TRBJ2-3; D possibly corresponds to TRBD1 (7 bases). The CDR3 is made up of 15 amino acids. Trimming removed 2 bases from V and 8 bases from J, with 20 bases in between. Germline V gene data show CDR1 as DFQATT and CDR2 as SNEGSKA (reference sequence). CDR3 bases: TGCAGTGCTAGATTCGGGGCAGGGGGGCGAGGTACGCAGTATTTT. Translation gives CSARFGAGGRGTQYF.

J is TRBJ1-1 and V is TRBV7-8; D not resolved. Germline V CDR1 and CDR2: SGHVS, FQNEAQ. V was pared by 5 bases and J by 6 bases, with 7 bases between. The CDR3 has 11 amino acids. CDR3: CASSNRAEAFF. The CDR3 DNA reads TGTGCCAGCAGCAACCGCGCTGAAGCTTTCTTT.

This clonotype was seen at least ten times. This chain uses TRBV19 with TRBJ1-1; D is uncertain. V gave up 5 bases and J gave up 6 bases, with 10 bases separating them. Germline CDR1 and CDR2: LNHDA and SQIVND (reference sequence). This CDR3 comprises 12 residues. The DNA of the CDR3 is TGTGCCAGTAGTGAATCGGGGTCTGAAGCTTTCTTT. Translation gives CASSESGSEAFF.

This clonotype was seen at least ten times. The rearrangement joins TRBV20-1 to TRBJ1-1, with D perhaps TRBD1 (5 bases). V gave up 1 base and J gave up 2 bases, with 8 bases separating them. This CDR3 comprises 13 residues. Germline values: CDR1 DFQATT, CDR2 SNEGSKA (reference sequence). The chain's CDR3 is CSARGGLNTEAFF. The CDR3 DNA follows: TGCAGTGCTAGAGGGGGCCTCAACACTGAAGCTTTCTTT.

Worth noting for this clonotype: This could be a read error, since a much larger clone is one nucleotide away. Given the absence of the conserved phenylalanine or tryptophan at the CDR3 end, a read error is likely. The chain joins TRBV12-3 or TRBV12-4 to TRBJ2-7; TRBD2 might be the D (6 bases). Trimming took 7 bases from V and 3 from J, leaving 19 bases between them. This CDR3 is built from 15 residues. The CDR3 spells CASTPGLSFNYEQYS. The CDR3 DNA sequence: TGTGCCAGCACCCCGGGACTTTCCTTTAACTACGAGCAGTACTCC.

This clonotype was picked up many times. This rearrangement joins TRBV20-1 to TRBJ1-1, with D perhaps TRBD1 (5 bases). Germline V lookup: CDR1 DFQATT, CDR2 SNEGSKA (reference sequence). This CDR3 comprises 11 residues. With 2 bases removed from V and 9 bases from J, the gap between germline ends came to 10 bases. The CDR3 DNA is TGCAGTGCTAGACCGCAGGGCCAAGCTTTCTTT. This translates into CSARPQGQAFF.

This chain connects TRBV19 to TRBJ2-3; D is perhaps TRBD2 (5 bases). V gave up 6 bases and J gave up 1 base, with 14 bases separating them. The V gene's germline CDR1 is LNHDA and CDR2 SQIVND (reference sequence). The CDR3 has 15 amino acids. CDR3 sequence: CASSIGLIGTDTQYF. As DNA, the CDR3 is TGTGCCAGTAGCATCGGACTGATAGGCACAGATACGCAGTATTTT.

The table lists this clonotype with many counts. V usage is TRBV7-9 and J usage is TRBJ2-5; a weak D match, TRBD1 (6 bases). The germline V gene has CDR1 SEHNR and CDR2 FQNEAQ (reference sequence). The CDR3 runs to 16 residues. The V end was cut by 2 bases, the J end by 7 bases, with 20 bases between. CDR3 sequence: CASSLFGGHLSVTQYF. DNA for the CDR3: TGTGCCAGCAGCTTATTTGGGGGACATTTATCGGTGACCCAGTACTTC. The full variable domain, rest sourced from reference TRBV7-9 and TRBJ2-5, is DTGVSQNPRHKITKRGQNVTFRCDPISEHNRLYWYRQTLGQGPEFLTYFQNEAQLEKSRLLSDRFSAERPKGSFSTLEIQRTEQGDSAMYLCASSLFGGHLSVTQYFGPGTRLLVL.

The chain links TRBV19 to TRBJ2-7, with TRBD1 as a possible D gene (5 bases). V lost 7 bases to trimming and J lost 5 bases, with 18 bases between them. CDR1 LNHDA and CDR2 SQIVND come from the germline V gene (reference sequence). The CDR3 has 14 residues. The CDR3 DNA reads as TGTGCCAGTACCAGGGTGCTCTCTAATAACGAGCAGTACTTC. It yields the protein CASTRVLSNNEQYF.

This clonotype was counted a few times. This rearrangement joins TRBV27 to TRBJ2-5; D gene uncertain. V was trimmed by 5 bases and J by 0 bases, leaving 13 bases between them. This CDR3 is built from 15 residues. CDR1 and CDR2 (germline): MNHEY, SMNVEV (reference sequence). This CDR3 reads CASSVGGRDQETQYF. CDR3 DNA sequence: TGTGCCAGCAGTGTCGGCGGAAGAGACCAAGAGACCCAGTACTTC.

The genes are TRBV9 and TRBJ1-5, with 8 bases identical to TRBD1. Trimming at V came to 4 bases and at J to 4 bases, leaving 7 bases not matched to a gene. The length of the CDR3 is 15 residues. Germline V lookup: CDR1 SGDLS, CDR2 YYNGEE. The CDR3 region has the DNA TGTGCCAGCAGCACAGGACAGGGTCGGAATCAGCCCCAGCATTTT. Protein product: CASSTGQGRNQPQHF.

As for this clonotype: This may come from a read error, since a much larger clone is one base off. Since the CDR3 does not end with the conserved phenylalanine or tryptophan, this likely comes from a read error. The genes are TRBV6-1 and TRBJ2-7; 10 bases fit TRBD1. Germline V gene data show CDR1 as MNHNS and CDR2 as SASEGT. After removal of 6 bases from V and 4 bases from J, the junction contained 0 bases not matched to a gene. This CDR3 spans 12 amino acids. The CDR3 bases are TGTGCCAGCAGGGGACAGGGGTACGAGCAGTACCTC. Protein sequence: CASRGQGYEQYL.

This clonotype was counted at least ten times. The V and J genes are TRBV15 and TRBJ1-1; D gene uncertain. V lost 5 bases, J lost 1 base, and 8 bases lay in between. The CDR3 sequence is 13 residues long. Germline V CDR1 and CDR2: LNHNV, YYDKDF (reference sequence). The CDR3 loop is CATSWGTNTEAFF. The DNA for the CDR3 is TGTGCCACCAGCTGGGGTACGAACACTGAAGCTTTCTTT.

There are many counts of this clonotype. CDR3 sequence: CSAFRGVGETQYF. The CDR3 nucleotides read TGCAGTGCTTTTCGGGGGGTGGGAGAGACCCAGTACTTC. V gene TRBV20-1 combines with J gene TRBJ2-5, with 7 positions matching TRBD2. This CDR3 contains 13 residues. V lost 5 bases, J lost 4 bases, and 7 bases stayed unmatched. In germline, CDR1 is DFQATT, CDR2 SNEGSKA (reference sequence).